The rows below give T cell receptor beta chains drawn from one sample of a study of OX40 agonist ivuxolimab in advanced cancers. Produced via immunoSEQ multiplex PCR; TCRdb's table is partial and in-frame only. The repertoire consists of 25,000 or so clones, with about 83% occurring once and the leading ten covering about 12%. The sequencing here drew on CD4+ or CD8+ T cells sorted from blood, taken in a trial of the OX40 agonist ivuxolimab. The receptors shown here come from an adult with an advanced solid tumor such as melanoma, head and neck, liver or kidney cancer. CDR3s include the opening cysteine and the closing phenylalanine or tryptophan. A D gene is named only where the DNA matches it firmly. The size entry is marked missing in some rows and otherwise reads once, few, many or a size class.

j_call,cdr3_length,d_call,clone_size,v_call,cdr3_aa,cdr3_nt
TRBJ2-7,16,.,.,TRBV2,CASSRPRERRSYEQYF,TGTGCCAGCAGCAGGCCCAGGGAGAGACGGTCCTACGAGCAGTACTTC
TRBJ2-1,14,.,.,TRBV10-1,CASSVGSEDNEQFF,TGCGCCAGCAGTGTCGGGTCTGAGGACAATGAGCAGTTCTTC
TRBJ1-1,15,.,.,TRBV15,CATSRVGVSNTEAFF,TGTGCCACCAGCAGAGTGGGTGTTTCGAACACTGAAGCTTTCTTT
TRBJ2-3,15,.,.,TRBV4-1,CASSQETSSTDTQYF,TGCGCCAGCAGCCAAGAAACATCTAGCACAGATACGCAGTATTTT
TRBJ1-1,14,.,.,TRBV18,CASSPSRKRTEAFF,TGTGCCAGCTCACCATCCCGGAAGAGGACTGAAGCTTTCTTT
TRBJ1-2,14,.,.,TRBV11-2,CASSSPGSRRGYTF,TGTGCCAGCAGCTCTCCCGGGAGTAGAAGGGGCTACACCTTC
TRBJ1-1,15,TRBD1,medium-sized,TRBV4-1,CASSHGTGGSTEAFF,TGCGCCAGCAGCCATGGGACAGGGGGTAGCACTGAAGCTTTCTTT
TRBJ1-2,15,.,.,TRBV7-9,CASSLSPSREYGYTF,TGTGCCAGCAGCTTAAGCCCGAGCCGGGAGTATGGCTACACCTTC
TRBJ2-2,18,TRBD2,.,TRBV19,CASTTWISGGANTGELFF,TGTGCCAGTACTACCTGGATTAGCGGGGGTGCGAACACCGGGGAGCTGTTTTTT
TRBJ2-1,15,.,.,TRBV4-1,CASSRSGTSYNEQFF,TGCGCCAGCAGCCGCTCCGGGACTTCCTACAATGAGCAGTTCTTC
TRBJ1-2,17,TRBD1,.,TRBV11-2,CASSLNAGGSINYGYTF,TGTGCCAGCAGTCTAAACGCAGGGGGCTCCATTAACTATGGCTACACCTTC
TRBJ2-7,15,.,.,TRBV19,CASSMAAGEVREQYF,TGTGCCAGTAGTATGGCGGCAGGGGAGGTGCGCGAGCAGTACTTC
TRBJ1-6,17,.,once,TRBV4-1,CASSQGGRTLASSPLHF,TGCGCCAGCAGCCAAGGGGGCAGGACTCTAGCAAGTTCACCCCTCCACTTT
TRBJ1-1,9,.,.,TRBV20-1,CSAGGEAFF,TGCAGTGCTGGGGGTGAAGCTTTCTTT
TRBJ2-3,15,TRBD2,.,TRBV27,CASSEMTSGGDTQYF,TGTGCCAGCAGTGAGATGACTAGCGGGGGAGATACGCAGTATTTT
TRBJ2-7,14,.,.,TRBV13,CASSLDRAIYEQYF,TGTGCCAGCAGCTTAGACAGGGCCATATACGAGCAGTACTTC
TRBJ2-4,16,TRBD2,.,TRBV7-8,CASSERLAGVKNIQYF,TGTGCCAGCAGCGAGAGACTAGCGGGGGTCAAAAACATTCAGTACTTC
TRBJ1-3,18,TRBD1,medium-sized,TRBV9,CASSPKTGAHYSGNTIYF,TGTGCCAGCAGCCCCAAGACAGGGGCCCATTACTCTGGAAACACCATATATTTT
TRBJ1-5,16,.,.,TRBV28,CASSLWGGYSNQPQHF,TGTGCCAGCAGTTTATGGGGGGGATATAGCAATCAGCCCCAGCATTTT
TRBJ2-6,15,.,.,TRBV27,CASSSGFSGANVLTF,TGTGCCAGCAGTTCGGGTTTCTCTGGGGCCAACGTCCTGACTTTC
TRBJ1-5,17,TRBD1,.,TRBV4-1,CASSVSPGQDSNQPQHF,TGCGCCAGCAGTGTTAGCCCGGGACAGGATAGCAATCAGCCCCAGCATTTT
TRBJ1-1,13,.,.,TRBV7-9,CASSFPGNTEAFF,TGTGCCAGCAGCTTCCCAGGGAACACTGAAGCTTTCTTT
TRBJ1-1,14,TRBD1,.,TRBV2,CASSDYRGHTEAFF,TGTGCCAGCAGTGATTACAGGGGGCACACTGAAGCTTTCTTT
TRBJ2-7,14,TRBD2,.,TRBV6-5,CASSYMGEGYEQYF,TGTGCCAGCAGTTACATGGGGGAGGGATACGAGCAGTACTTC